The T cell receptor beta chain under discussion was sequenced for a study of blood T cell repertoires in COVID-19 (dated by TCRdb to the early 2020s). Regarding the study in general: Samples from collaborators originated in the United States, Italy and Spain and spanned both the acute and convalescent phases of COVID-19. The material from the prospective study consisted of cDNA or gDNA derived from T cells, B-cell-depleted T cells, or PBMCs. Deeply sampled blood TCRbeta repertoires from subjects exposed to, actively infected with, or recovered from COVID-19 were included in the dataset. Where available, HLA class I and class II types were taken from metadata supplied by the sample provider and were not determined by assay-based typing. The repertoires were released in a freely available public database meant as a resource for research on the immune response to SARS-CoV-2. The samples were drawn from the first 160 participants of the ongoing ImmuneRACE study and from some 1,300 subjects provided by 6 global collaborators. The sample metadata nearly always contained a de-identified subject ID, COVID-19 status, age in years and sex. Results the study describes overall, beyond this receptor: Clinical and demographic metadata were provided uncurated, with the amount varying by source and participant.

About this clone: No antigen is known for it. No base-level quality is on record; no much larger clone is a single base apart.

At one collaborating source in Seattle, patients were enrolled during active infection and were followed longitudinally through the course of disease. The collaborating institutions used their own protocols to collect whole blood in K2EDTA tubes. For TCRbeta analysis, collaborator samples were shipped as frozen whole blood, as isolated PBMCs, or as DNA extracted from either sample type. TCRbeta CDR3 regions were amplified from genomic DNA by means of the immunoSEQ Assay, a bias-controlled multiplex PCR. The study's processing was this. Within the assay, amplification of reference gene primers was used to estimate how many nucleated cells each sample contained. To quantify the absolute abundance of each unique TCRbeta CDR3 rearrangement, sequence reads were collapsed and filtered. Productive Simpson clonality was computed per sample as the square root of Simpson's diversity index over productive rearrangements. In its TCRdb copy, this immuneACCESS table keeps in-frame sequences only and misses some clones. Where compared with another copy, unresolved V genes explain less than half of these, and the others have no known cause. D and trimming were read from the DNA, whereas the V and J calls and clone size are those reported in that table. This sample has 150,000 or so clones in its table, and 80% to 90% of those were observed once. The top ten hold around an eighth of the sample.

The CDR3 goes from the cysteine to the phenylalanine over 17 residues. Of all the DNA, just the CDR3 is kept, 51 bases in frame from base 1. The germline V gene yields MNHNS for CDR1 and SASEGT for CDR2. The V end gives up 2 bases and the J end 9 bases, leaving 18 bases in the junction not matched to a gene. This TCR was recovered from a man younger than 30 with COVID-19, enrolled during active disease. The V and J genes are TRBV6-1 and TRBJ2-5, with 7 middle bases fitting TRBD1. The sample comprised peripheral blood. The nucleotide sequence reads as follows: TGTGCCAGCAGTGAATTTTCGCAGGAACAGGGGCTCGGGGCCCAGTACTTC. The resulting protein is CASSEFSQEQGLGAQYF.